This T cell receptor beta chain was captured in a study of shared clonotypes between healthy human individuals. Overall study results and limits: The expectation was that sequencing depth would affect clonotype sharing among donors. All-four-donor shared clonotypes had higher generation probabilities than non-shared clonotypes did.

With 6 bases removed from V and 3 bases from J, the gap between germline ends came to 11 bases. CDR3 length: 13 amino acids. Germline V CDR1 and CDR2: MNHNS, SASEGT. CD8 memory fractions consisted of CD45RO+ and CCR7-negative CD45RA+ TemRA cells together. This clone has a count of ten or more. The antigen remains unidentified. The study ran the assay at deep level. Sequenced by immunoSEQ multiplex PCR; TCRdb stores in-frame clones only, minus some. Of approximately 110,000 clones listed, about 66% are singletons. Sequencing input: memory CD8+ T cells sorted from blood. Subset indicated: CD45RO+ cells pooled with CCR7-negative TemRA cells. The chain uses TRBV6-1 and TRBJ1-1; D is possibly TRBD1 (6 bases). The TCR sequence derives from a woman in her 30s in good health. The chain's CDR3 is CASRSGAHTEAFF. For the CDR3, the DNA is TGTGCCAGCAGGTCAGGGGCCCACACTGAAGCTTTCTTT.